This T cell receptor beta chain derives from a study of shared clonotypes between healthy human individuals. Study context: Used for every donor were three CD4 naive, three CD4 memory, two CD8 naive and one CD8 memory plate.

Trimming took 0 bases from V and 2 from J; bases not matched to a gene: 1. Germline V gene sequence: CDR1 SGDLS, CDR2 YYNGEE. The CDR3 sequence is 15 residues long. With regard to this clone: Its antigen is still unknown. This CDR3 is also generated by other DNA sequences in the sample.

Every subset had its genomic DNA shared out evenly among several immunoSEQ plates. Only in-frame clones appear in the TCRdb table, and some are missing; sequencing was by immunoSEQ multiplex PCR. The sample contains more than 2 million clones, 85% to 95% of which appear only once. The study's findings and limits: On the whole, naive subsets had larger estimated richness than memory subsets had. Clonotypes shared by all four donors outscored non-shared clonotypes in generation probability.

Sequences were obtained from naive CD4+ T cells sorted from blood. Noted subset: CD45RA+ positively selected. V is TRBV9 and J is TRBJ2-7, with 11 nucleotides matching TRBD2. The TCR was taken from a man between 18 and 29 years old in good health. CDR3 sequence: CASSVGTSGPYEQYF. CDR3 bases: TGTGCCAGCAGCGTAGGGACTAGCGGGCCCTACGAGCAGTACTTC.